This T cell receptor (beta chain) comes out of a study of shared clonotypes between healthy human individuals. Study findings and constraints: Large sequencing depth failed to make sorted-subset sequencing complete, rarefaction showed.

On this clone itself: Its antigen remains unknown.

The deep-level immunoSEQ assay was used. Libraries were prepared by immunoSEQ multiplex PCR; TCRdb keeps only in-frame clonotypes and omits some of them. This repertoire shows 1.4 million to 1.5 million clones, roughly 96% found once; its top ten account for approximately 1.1%. Germline lookup yields CDR1 MDHEN and CDR2 SYDVKM. This CDR3 contains 14 residues. V was clipped by 2 bases and J by 5 bases, with 12 bases between them. The source material was naive CD4+ T cells sorted from blood. Subset described: CD45RA+ positively selected. The V and J genes are TRBV28 and TRBJ1-2, with D unclear. This clonotype originated in a man in his thirties or forties in good health. As DNA, the CDR3 is TGTGCCAGCAGTTTAGCACAGCACCTTTATGGCTACACCTTC. It translates to CASSLAQHLYGYTF.